This T cell receptor beta chain was profiled in a study of T cell responses to AZD1222 COVID-19 vaccine. Between the trimmed V and J ends, which lost 3 bases and 0 bases, there was a span of 12 bases. This CDR3 has 16 residues. Germline V gives CDR1 ENHRY, CDR2 SYGVKD. This clone was observed once. Assay: immunoSEQ multiplex PCR; the TCRdb copy retains only in-frame clones and omits some. Altogether roughly 140,000 clones are present, 70% to 90% being singletons, with the ten largest covering roughly 3.5%. This specimen consisted of peripheral blood, obtained on day 0 of MenACWY control vaccination. This sequence was found in an adult in good health. The genes are TRBV10-3 and TRBJ1-3; D call uncertain. The CDR3 sequence: CAISEFRDSSGNTIYF. CDR3 bases: TGTGCCATCAGTGAATTTAGAGATTCCTCTGGAAACACCATATATTTT.